This T cell receptor (beta chain) was identified during a study of cytomegalovirus exposure and HLA in healthy donors. General study results and limits: Confirmation was obtained in vitro that a few CMV-associated chains are specific for CMV antigens.

Germline V CDR1 and CDR2: LNHDA, SQIVND (reference sequence). This CDR3 has 15 residues. Trimming cost V 3 bases and J 3 bases; bases outside gene matches: 3. This clone was detected a few times. Its specificity is unknown. Primers for the PCR totalled 60 Vbeta and 13 Jbeta. In the original analysis: About 10 million shared chains were among approximately 80 million unique TCR beta chains counted in a later analysis. This table comes from immunoSEQ multiplex PCR, and its TCRdb copy is limited to in-frame clones, with some not included. V, J and clone size are those of that table, while D and trimming were read from the DNA. Of 110,000 or so clones listed, 77% are singletons.

V is TRBV19 and J is TRBJ1-5; 9 bases align to TRBD1. The TCR was taken from a man in his forties in good health and CMV-seropositive. The sample consisted of PBMCs. The CDR3 DNA is TGTGCCAGTAGTATTGACAGGGGGGACAATCAGCCCCAGCATTTT. Protein: CASSIDRGDNQPQHF.